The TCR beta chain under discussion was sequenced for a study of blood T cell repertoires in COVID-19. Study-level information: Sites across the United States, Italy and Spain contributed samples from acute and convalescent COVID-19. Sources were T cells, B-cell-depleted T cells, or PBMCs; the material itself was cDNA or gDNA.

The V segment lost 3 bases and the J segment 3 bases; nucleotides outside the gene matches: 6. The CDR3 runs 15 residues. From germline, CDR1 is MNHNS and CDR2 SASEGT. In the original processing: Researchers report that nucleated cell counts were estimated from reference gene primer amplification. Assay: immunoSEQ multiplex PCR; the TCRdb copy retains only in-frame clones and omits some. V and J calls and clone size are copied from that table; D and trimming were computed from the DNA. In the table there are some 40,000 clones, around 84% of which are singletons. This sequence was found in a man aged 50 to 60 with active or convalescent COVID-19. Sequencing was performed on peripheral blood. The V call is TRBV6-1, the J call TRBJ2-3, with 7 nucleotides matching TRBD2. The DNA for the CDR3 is TGTGCCAGCAGTGAGCCAGGGAGGGGTACAGATACGCAGTATTTT. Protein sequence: CASSEPGRGTDTQYF.